This T cell receptor (beta chain) was observed in a study of OX40 agonist ivuxolimab in advanced cancers. In the study overall: Patients were infused with ivuxolimab every 2 weeks at 0.01 to 10 mg/kg. Three patients, one with hepatocellular carcinoma and two with cutaneous melanoma, achieved partial responses.

Assay: immunoSEQ multiplex PCR; the TCRdb copy retains only in-frame clones and omits some. Among just over 14,000 clones, 91% were seen once, and the ten largest hold roughly 25%. The CDR3 has 16 amino acids. Germline CDR1 reads LNHDA; CDR2 reads SQIVND (reference sequence). Trimming left V 5 bases short and J 1 base short, with 14 bases between. Patients were excluded for autoimmune disease history or systemic immunosuppression. The chain employs TRBV19 and TRBJ2-2, with D unresolved. The input for sequencing was CD4+ or CD8+ T cells sorted from blood, taken in a trial of the OX40 agonist ivuxolimab. The receptor was derived from an adult with an advanced solid tumor such as melanoma, head and neck, liver or kidney cancer. This CDR3 reads CASSPPLTWNTGELFF. The CDR3 bases are TGTGCCAGTAGTCCCCCGCTAACGTGGAACACCGGGGAGCTGTTTTTT.